The 9 T cell receptor beta chains reported below all come from one sample, sequenced in a study of blood T cells in healthy people across ages. The use of a sample-barcoded 5' primer and a J-beta primer mix characterized a second PCR of 7 to 11 cycles. From the 5' RACE reads, TCRdb called clonotypes with MiXCR, one entry per CDR3 protein. The sample lists around 1,500,000 distinct CDR3 sequences; 28% were seen once. The sequenced sample was blood. These TCRs come from a woman aged 30 to 39 in good health.

This clonotype was seen only a few times. The chain uses TRBV7-2 and TRBJ2-5, with a possible D match to TRBD1 (6 bases). V dropped 5 bases and J dropped 5 bases, with 21 bases sitting between them. Germline CDR1 and CDR2: SGHTA and FQGNSA. CDR3 length: 16 residues. DNA for the CDR3: TGTGCCAGCAGCCTAAACACCGTAGGGGGTGCGGAGACCCAGTACTTC. The encoded protein is CASSLNTVGGAETQYF. Full variable domain (rest looked up from reference TRBV7-2 and TRBJ2-5): GAGVSQSPSNKVTEKGKDVELRCDPISGHTALYWYRQSLGQGLEFLIYFQGNSAPDKSGLPSDRFSAERTGGSVSTLTIQRTQQEDSAVYLCASSLNTVGGAETQYFGPGTRLLVL.

This clonotype was observed a handful of times. The rearrangement links TRBV7-8 to TRBJ2-7; no clear D. Germline V CDR1 and CDR2: SGHVS, FQNEAQ. Trimming cost V 0 bases and J 8 bases, with 5 bases left between them. This CDR3 is built from 11 residues. CDR3 DNA: TGTGCCAGCAGCTTAGCGCTCCAGCAGTACTTC. Translation gives CASSLALQQYF. The full variable domain, its missing parts supplied by reference TRBV7-8 and TRBJ2-7, is GAGVSQSPRYKVAKRGQDVALRCDPISGHVSLFWYQQALGQGPEFLTYFQNEAQLDKSGLPSDRFFAERPEGSVSTLKIQRTQQEDSAVYLCASSLALQQYFGPGTRLTVT.

The rearrangement uses TRBV20-1 and TRBJ1-1; tentatively, D is TRBD1 (6 bases). Germline CDR1 reads DFQATT; CDR2 reads SNEGSKA (reference sequence). Between the trimmed V and J ends, which lost 6 bases and 2 bases, there was a span of 10 bases. The CDR3 runs to 12 residues. CDR3 coding DNA: TGCAGTGCACGACAGGCAAACACTGAAGCTTTCTTT. Translation gives CSARQANTEAFF.

In its sample, this clonotype was seen a few times. Germline is not matched at one junction end, which may reflect a read error. The V gene is TRBV5-1, the J gene TRBJ1-5; D possibly corresponds to TRBD1 (5 bases). This CDR3 is 15 amino acids long. CDR1 is SGHRS, CDR2 YFSETQ, per germline. For the CDR3, the DNA is TGCGCAAGCAGCTTGGGAGAAGCAGGGAATCAGCCCCAGCATTTT. Translated: CASSLGEAGNQPQHF.

As regards this clonotype: Since a much larger clone is just one base distant, this may be a read error. This chain joins TRBV18 and TRBJ2-1; TRBD1 or TRBD2 may be the D gene (5 bases each). Between the trimmed V and J ends, which lost 6 bases and 7 bases, there was a span of 19 bases. This CDR3 is built from 15 residues. Germline V CDR1 and CDR2: KGHSH, LQKENI. The CDR3 sequence is CASSAGTVLWNEQFF. The CDR3 bases are TGTGCCAGCTCGGCCGGGACCGTCTTATGGAATGAGCAGTTCTTC.

The V and J genes are TRBV12-3 or TRBV12-4 and TRBJ1-1; D ambiguous. V lost 5 bases, J lost 8 bases, and 12 bases lay in between. The CDR3 runs to 12 residues. CDR3 region: CASSPTRAEAFF. The CDR3 region has the DNA TGTGCCAGCAGTCCTACAAGGGCGGAAGCTTTCTTT.

This rearrangement joins TRBV6-5 to TRBJ2-1; 8 bases align to TRBD2. The CDR3 extends over 14 amino acids. Per germline, CDR1 MNHEY and CDR2 SVGAGI. After removal of 5 bases from V and 8 bases from J, the junction contained 8 bases not matched to a gene. CDR3 coding DNA: TGTGCCAGCAGTCGGGGGACTAGAGGGGATGAGCAGTTCTTC. Translation: CASSRGTRGDEQFF.

This clonotype appeared a few times. V gene TRBV7-3 combines with J gene TRBJ2-3; no firm D call. Per germline, CDR1 SGHTA and CDR2 FQGTGA. Trimming took 2 bases from V and 6 from J, leaving 9 bases between them. This CDR3 has 13 amino acids. CDR3 loop: CASSLANLDTQYF. The CDR3 DNA reads TGTGCCAGCAGCTTAGCCAATTTGGATACGCAGTATTTT. Drawing the rest from reference TRBV7-3 and TRBJ2-3, the complete variable domain is GAGVSQTPSNKVTEKGKYVELRCDPISGHTALYWYRQSLGQGPEFLIYFQGTGAADDSGLPNDRFFAVRPEGSVSTLKIQRTERGDSAVYLCASSLANLDTQYFGPGTRLTVL.

In its sample, this clonotype was seen a few times. The genes are TRBV6-1 and TRBJ2-2; D tentatively fits TRBD1 or TRBD2 (5 bases each). Trimming removed 7 bases from V and 3 bases from J, with 18 bases in between. The CDR3 is 16 residues long. Per germline, CDR1 MNHNS and CDR2 SASEGT. The CDR3 DNA reads as TGTGCCAGCACTAAGGGTCCCAGAGGGGACACCGGGGAGCTGTTTTTT. It yields the protein CASTKGPRGDTGELFF.